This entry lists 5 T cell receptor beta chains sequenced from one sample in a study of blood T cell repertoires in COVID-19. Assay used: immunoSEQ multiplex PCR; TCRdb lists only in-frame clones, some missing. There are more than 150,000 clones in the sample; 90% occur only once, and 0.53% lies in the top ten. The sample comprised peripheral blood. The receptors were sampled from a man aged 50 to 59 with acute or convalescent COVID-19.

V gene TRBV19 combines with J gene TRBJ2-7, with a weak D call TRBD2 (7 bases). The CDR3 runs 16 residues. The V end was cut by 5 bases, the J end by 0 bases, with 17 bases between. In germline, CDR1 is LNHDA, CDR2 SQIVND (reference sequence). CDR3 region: CASSSHAGAYSYEQYV. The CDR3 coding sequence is TGTGCCAGTAGTTCCCACGCGGGGGCCTACTCCTACGAGCAGTACGTC.

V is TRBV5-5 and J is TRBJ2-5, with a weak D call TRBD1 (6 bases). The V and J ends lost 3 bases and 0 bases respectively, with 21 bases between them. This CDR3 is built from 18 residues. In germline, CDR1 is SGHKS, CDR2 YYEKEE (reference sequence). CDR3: CASSYLGQSTRYQETQYF. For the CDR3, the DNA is TGTGCCAGCAGCTACCTCGGACAGTCTACTCGGTACCAAGAGACCCAGTACTTC.

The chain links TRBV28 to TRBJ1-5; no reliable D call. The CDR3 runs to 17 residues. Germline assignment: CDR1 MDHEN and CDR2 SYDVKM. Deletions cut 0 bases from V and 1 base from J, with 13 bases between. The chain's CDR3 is CASSLWGSSPSNQPQHF. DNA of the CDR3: TGTGCCAGCAGTTTATGGGGGAGCAGCCCGAGCAATCAGCCCCAGCATTTT.

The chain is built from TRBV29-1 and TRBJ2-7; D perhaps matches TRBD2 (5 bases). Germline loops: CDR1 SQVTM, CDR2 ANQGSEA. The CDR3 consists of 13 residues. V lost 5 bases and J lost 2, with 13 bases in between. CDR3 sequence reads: CSVPPRRPYEQYV. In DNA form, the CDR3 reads TGCAGCGTTCCACCTCGGAGGCCCTACGAGCAGTACGTC.

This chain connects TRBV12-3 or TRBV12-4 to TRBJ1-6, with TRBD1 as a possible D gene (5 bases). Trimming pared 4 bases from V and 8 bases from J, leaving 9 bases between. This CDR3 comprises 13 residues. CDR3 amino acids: CASSSDSYSPLHF. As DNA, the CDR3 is TGTGCCAGCAGTTCAGACAGCTATTCACCCCTCCACTTT.